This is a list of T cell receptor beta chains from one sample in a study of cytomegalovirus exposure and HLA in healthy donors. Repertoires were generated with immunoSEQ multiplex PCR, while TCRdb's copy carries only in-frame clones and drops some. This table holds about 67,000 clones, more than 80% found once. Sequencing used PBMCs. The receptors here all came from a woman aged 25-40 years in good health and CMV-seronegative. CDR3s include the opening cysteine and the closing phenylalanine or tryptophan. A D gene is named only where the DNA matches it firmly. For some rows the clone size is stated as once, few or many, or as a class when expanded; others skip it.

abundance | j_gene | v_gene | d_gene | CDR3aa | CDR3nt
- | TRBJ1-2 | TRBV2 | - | CASSDRTANYGYTF | TGTGCCAGCAGTGACCGGACAGCTAACTATGGCTACACCTTC
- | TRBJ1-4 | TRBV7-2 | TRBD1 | CASSSGDRNNEKLFF | TGTGCCAGCAGCTCGGGGGACAGAAATAATGAAAAACTGTTTTTT
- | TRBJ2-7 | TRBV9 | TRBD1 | CASSVGGTGTYEQYF | TGTGCCAGCAGCGTAGGAGGGACAGGGACCTACGAGCAGTACTTC
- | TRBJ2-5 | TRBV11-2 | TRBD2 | CASSRRLAAYQETQYF | TGTGCCAGCAGCCGCAGACTAGCGGCTTACCAAGAGACCCAGTACTTC
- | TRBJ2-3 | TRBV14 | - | CASSQASLRSDTQYF | TGTGCCAGCAGCCAAGCAAGCCTTAGATCAGATACGCAGTATTTT
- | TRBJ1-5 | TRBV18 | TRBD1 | CASSPSGTVNNQPQHF | TGTGCCAGCTCACCTTCCGGGACAGTGAACAATCAGCCCCAGCATTTT
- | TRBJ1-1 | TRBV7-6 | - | CASSPRPREVNTEAFF | TGTGCCAGCAGCCCAAGACCAAGGGAGGTGAACACTGAAGCTTTCTTT
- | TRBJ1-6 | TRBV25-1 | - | CASRPSGDYNSPLHF | TGTGCCAGCAGACCCTCGGGGGACTATAATTCACCCCTCCACTTT
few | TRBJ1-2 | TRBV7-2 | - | CASSPAGVPGGSGYTF | TGTGCCAGCAGCCCCGCCGGGGTCCCTGGGGGCAGTGGCTACACCTTC
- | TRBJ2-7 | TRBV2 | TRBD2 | CASSEATSLSSYEQYF | TGTGCCAGCAGTGAAGCGACTAGCCTGAGCTCCTACGAGCAGTACTTC
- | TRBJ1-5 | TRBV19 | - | CASSISGGNQPQHF | TGTGCCAGTAGTATATCGGGGGGCAATCAGCCCCAGCATTTT
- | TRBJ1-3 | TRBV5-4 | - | CASSLGSGSGNTIYF | TGTGCCAGCAGCTTGGGGTCAGGATCTGGAAACACCATATATTTT
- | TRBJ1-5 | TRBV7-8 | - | CASTLERVRGQPQHF | TGTGCCAGCACCCTCGAACGGGTTCGAGGGCAGCCCCAGCATTTT
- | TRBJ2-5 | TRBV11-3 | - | CASSFGRGVSETQYF | TGTGCCAGCAGCTTTGGGAGGGGGGTCTCGGAGACCCAGTACTTC
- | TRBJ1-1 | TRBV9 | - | CASSVESGLTEAFF | TGTGCCAGCAGCGTAGAATCAGGATTAACTGAAGCTTTCTTT
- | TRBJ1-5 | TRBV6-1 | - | CASSEGGVQPQHF | TGTGCCAGCAGTGAAGGGGGAGTTCAGCCCCAGCATTTT
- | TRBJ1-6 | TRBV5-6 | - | CASLRGEANSPLHF | TGTGCCAGCCTCCGGGGGGAGGCTAATTCACCCCTCCACTTT
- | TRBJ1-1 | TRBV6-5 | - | CASSRGTNTEAFF | TGTGCCAGCAGTAGGGGAACGAACACTGAAGCTTTCTTT
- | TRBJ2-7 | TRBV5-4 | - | CASSSLYEQYF | TGTGCCAGCAGCTCTCTCTACGAGCAGTACTTC
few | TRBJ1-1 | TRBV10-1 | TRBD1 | CASSDLGAGGETEAFF | TGCGCCAGCAGTGACCTTGGGGCAGGGGGCGAGACTGAAGCTTTCTTT
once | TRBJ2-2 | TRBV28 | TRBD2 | CASSLRGGAAGELFF | TGTGCCAGCAGTCTCCGCGGGGGGGCCGCCGGGGAGCTGTTTTTT
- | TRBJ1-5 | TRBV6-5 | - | CASSPGLQPQHF | TGTGCCAGCAGCCCAGGGTTACAGCCCCAGCATTTT
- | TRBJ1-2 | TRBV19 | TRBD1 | CASSLRDRDGYTF | TGTGCCAGTAGTCTTCGGGACAGGGACGGCTACACCTTC
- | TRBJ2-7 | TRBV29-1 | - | CSVKGDPSSYEQYF | TGCAGCGTGAAGGGGGACCCTAGCTCCTACGAGCAGTACTTC
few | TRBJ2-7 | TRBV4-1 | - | CASSQATTGAFYEQYF | TGCGCCAGCAGCCAAGCAACAACAGGAGCGTTCTACGAGCAGTACTTC
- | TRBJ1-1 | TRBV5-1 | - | CASSLEGLITEAFF | TGCGCCAGCAGCTTGGAGGGACTCATCACTGAAGCTTTCTTT
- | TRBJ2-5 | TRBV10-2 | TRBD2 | CASSENGGGETQYF | TGCGCCAGCAGTGAGAATGGCGGGGGGGAGACCCAGTACTTC
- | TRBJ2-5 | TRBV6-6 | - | CASRPSTGPQETQYF | TGTGCCAGCAGACCCTCGACGGGTCCTCAAGAGACCCAGTACTTC
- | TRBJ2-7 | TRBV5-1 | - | CASSLGGPYEQYF | TGCGCCAGCAGCTTAGGAGGCCCCTACGAGCAGTACTTC
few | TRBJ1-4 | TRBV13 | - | CASSSRAGRHNEKLFF | TGTGCCAGCAGCTCTCGGGCAGGGCGGCATAATGAAAAACTGTTTTTT
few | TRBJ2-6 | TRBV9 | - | CASSVSRANVLTF | TGTGCCAGCAGCGTATCCAGGGCCAACGTCCTGACTTTC
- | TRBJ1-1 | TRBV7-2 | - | CASSPEDRNTEAFF | TGTGCCAGCAGCCCAGAGGACAGAAACACTGAAGCTTTCTTT
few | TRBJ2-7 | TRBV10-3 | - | CAIGRQDAYEQYF | TGTGCCATCGGACGACAGGATGCCTACGAGCAGTACTTC
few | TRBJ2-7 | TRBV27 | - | CASSSHIYEQYF | TGTGCCAGCAGTTCGCACATATACGAGCAGTACTTC
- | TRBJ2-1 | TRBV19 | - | CASSIFRGRNEQFF | TGTGCCAGTAGTATATTCAGGGGTCGCAATGAGCAGTTCTTC
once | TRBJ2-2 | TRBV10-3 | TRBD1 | CAIRDRANTGELFF | TGTGCCATCAGGGACAGGGCGAACACCGGGGAGCTGTTTTTT
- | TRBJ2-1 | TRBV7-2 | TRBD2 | CAGRTSGPTYNEQFF | TGTGCCGGCCGGACTAGCGGACCCACCTACAATGAGCAGTTCTTC
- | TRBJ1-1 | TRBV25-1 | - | CASTSLGPVTEAFF | TGTGCCAGCACCTCTTTGGGCCCGGTCACTGAAGCTTTCTTT
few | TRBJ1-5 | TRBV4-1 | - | CASSQEGRGRVSNQPQHF | TGCGCCAGCAGCCAAGAGGGCAGGGGAAGAGTAAGCAATCAGCCCCAGCATTTT
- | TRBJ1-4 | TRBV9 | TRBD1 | CASSDPRAGGNEKLFF | TGTGCCAGCAGCGACCCTCGGGCAGGGGGCAATGAAAAACTGTTTTTT
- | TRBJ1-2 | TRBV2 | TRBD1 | CASRHRGGNYGYTF | TGTGCCAGCAGGCACAGGGGGGGAAACTATGGCTACACCTTC
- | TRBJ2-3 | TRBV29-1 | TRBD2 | CSVALRRGGRISSTDTQYF | TGCAGCGTGGCCCTGAGGCGGGGGGGCCGAATTTCTAGCACAGATACGCAGTATTTT
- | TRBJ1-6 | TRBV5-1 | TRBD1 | CASSLDRGYNSPLHF | TGCGCCAGCAGCCTGGACAGGGGGTATAATTCACCCCTCCACTTT
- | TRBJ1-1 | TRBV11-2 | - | CASSSTGGNTEAFF | TGTGCCAGCAGCTCCACGGGGGGGAACACTGAAGCTTTCTTT
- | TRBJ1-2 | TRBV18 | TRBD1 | CASSPTDRGHGYTF | TGTGCCAGCTCACCGACGGACAGGGGCCATGGCTACACCTTC